This section outlines one T cell receptor beta chain sequence together with its context. The data derive from a study of blood T cell repertoires in COVID-19. About the research overall: Samples came from the United States, Italy and Spain, spanning acute and convalescent COVID-19. Nucleic acid was either cDNA or gDNA, and it came from T cells, B-cell-depleted T cells, or PBMCs.

V dropped 5 bases and J dropped 0; count of bases not matched to a gene: 6. This CDR3 contains 15 residues. Germline CDR1 SGHVS, CDR2 FQNEAQ. Original handling: Amplified reference gene primers provided the basis for estimating nucleated cell counts. The data were produced by immunoSEQ multiplex PCR, yet TCRdb's version contains in-frame clones alone and is incomplete. The D gene and trimming were derived from the DNA, and the V and J assignments and clone size from that table. Among over 45,000 clones listed, around 85% were seen once. The chain couples TRBV7-8 to TRBJ1-1; 7 bases map to TRBD1. This TCR came from a woman older than 75 with acute or convalescent COVID-19. The sequencing sample was made of peripheral blood. CDR3 coding DNA: TGTGCCAGCAGCCGACGGGACAGCGTGAACACTGAAGCTTTCTTT. This translates into CASSRRDSVNTEAFF.